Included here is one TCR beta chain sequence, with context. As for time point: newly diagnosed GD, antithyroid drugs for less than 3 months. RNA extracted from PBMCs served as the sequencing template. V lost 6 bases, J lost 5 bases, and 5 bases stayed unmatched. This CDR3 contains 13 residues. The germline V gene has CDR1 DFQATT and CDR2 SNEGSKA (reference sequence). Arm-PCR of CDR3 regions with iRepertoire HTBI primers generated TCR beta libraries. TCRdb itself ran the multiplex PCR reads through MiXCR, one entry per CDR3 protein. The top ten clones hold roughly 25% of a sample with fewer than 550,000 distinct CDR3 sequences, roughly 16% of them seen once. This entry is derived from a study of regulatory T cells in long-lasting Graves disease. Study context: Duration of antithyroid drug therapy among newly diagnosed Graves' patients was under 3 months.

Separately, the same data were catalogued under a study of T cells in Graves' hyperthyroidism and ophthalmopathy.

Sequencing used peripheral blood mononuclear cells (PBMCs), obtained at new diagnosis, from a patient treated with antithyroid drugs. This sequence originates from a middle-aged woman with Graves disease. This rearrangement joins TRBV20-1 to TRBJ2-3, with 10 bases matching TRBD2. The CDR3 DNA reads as TGCAGTGCCCCGATAGCGGGGGGAGATACGCAGTATTTT. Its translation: CSAPIAGGDTQYF.